The next 30 T cell receptor beta chains were all read from a single sample in a study of cytomegalovirus exposure and HLA in healthy donors. Sequenced by immunoSEQ multiplex PCR; TCRdb stores in-frame clones only, minus some. The table includes approximately 280,000 clones, roughly 90% detected once. The sequenced sample was PBMCs. The receptor set was obtained from a woman younger than 35 in good health and CMV-seronegative.

The chain has TRBV11-2 and TRBJ2-1; 12 bases line up with TRBD2. The trim removed 6 bases at V and 3 bases at J, leaving 0 bases unmatched. Germline values: CDR1 SGHAT, CDR2 FQNNGV. The CDR3 consists of 14 residues. For the CDR3, the DNA is TGTGCCAGCAGGACTAGCGGGAGCTACAATGAGCAGTTCTTC. Residues: CASRTSGSYNEQFF.

The chain employs TRBV7-8 and TRBJ2-3; TRBD1 matches 8 bases. CDR3 length: 12 residues. Germline V gene data show CDR1 as SGHVS and CDR2 as FQNEAQ. The V and J ends lost 5 bases and 14 bases, in that order; junction bases with no gene match: 9. CDR3 DNA sequence: TGTGCCAGCAGCATAGACAGGGGTGCGTGGTATTTT. Protein: CASSIDRGAWYF. The variable domain in full, completed from reference TRBV7-8 and TRBJ2-3, reads GAGVSQSPRYKVAKRGQDVALRCDPISGHVSLFWYQQALGQGPEFLTYFQNEAQLDKSGLPSDRFFAERPEGSVSTLKIQRTQQEDSAVYLCASSIDRGAWYFGPGTRLTVL.

The rearrangement joins TRBV11-2 to TRBJ2-7; D might be TRBD2 (6 bases). The germline V gene encodes CDR1 SGHAT and CDR2 FQNNGV. Trimming removed 6 bases at V and 2 bases at J, with 14 bases between. The CDR3 loop spans 14 amino acids. The CDR3 coding sequence is TGTGCCAGCAGTCCATTACGGGGGACCTACGAGCAGTACTTC. This sequence encodes CASSPLRGTYEQYF.

This clone was seen a few times. The V and J genes are TRBV30 and TRBJ1-6; D not resolved. From germline, CDR1 is GTSNPN and CDR2 SVGIG (reference sequence). The V end lost 1 base, the J end lost 5 bases, and 6 bases lay between the germline ends. CDR3 length: 13 residues. The CDR3 is CAWSGRNNSPLHF. CDR3 nucleotide sequence: TGTGCCTGGAGTGGCAGGAATAATTCACCCCTCCACTTT. The whole variable domain, remainder taken from reference TRBV30 and TRBJ1-6, is SQTIHQWPATLVQPVGSPLSLECTVEGTSNPNLYWYRQAAGRGLQLLFYSVGIGQISSEVPQNLSASRPQDRQFILSSKKLLLSDSGFYLCAWSGRNNSPLHFGNGTRLTVT.

The V gene is TRBV27, the J gene TRBJ2-1; TRBD2 matches at 8 bases. The ends lost 6 bases at V and 12 bases at J; junction bases unmatched: 10. Germline V CDR1 and CDR2: MNHEY, SMNVEV (reference sequence). This CDR3 comprises 13 residues. CDR3 region: CASREAGLVWQFF. In DNA, the CDR3 is TGTGCCAGCAGGGAGGCGGGACTAGTGTGGCAGTTCTTC.

This clone was counted a single time. The V call is TRBV9, the J call TRBJ2-1; TRBD2 matches 8 bases. The germline V gene encodes CDR1 SGDLS and CDR2 YYNGEE. The V segment lost 0 bases and the J segment 3 bases; nucleotides outside the gene matches: 11. The CDR3 covers 18 residues. In DNA form, the CDR3 reads TGTGCCAGCAGCGTAGGTAGGGGACTAGATTACGACTACAATGAGCAGTTCTTC. Its protein is CASSVGRGLDYDYNEQFF.

CDR3 DNA: TGTGCCAGCAGTCCACACAGGGGATCCTACAATGAGCAGTTCTTC. Amino acids: CASSPHRGSYNEQFF. The rearrangement uses TRBV6-5 and TRBJ2-1, with 7 bases fitting TRBD1. V dropped 5 bases and J dropped 1; count of bases not matched to a gene: 5. The CDR3 loop spans 15 amino acids. The germline V gene has CDR1 MNHEY and CDR2 SVGAGI.

The chain is built from TRBV9 and TRBJ2-5; 7 bases line up with TRBD2. This CDR3 spans 15 amino acids. V shed 4 bases and J 3 bases; nucleotides not matched to a gene: 9. Per germline, CDR1 SGDLS and CDR2 YYNGEE. As DNA, the CDR3 is TGTGCCAGCAGCCCCCGGGGGGACCTTAAAGAGACCCAGTACTTC. As protein: CASSPRGDLKETQYF.

The rearrangement uses TRBV5-6 and TRBJ1-2; D is unresolved. The germline CDR1 and CDR2 sequences are SGHDT and YYEEEE. The CDR3 runs 13 residues. The V and J ends lost 0 bases and 3 bases respectively, with 6 bases between them. CDR3 residues: CASSLGQYYGYTF. The CDR3 DNA reads TGTGCCAGCAGCTTGGGTCAGTACTATGGCTACACCTTC.

V gene TRBV5-6 combines with J gene TRBJ2-7, with 9 nucleotides matching TRBD1. V shed 3 bases and J 4 bases; nucleotides not matched to a gene: 5. The CDR3 runs to 14 residues. The germline CDR1 and CDR2 sequences are SGHDT and YYEEEE. CDR3 region: CASSWTGDRYEQYF. DNA of the CDR3: TGTGCCAGCAGCTGGACAGGGGATCGGTACGAGCAGTACTTC. Together with reference TRBV5-6 and TRBJ2-7, the CDR3 gives the full variable domain: DAGVTQSPTHLIKTRGQQVTLRCSPKSGHDTVSWYQQALGQGPQFIFQYYEEEERQRGNFPDRFSGHQFPNYSSELNVNALLLGDSALYLCASSWTGDRYEQYFGPGTRLTVT.

The chain combines TRBV5-6 with TRBJ2-4; the match to TRBD2 covers 10 bases. Germline CDR1 reads SGHDT; CDR2 reads YYEEEE. The CDR3 is 16 residues long. Germline trimming cut 0 bases from V and 8 bases from J; bases unmatched to any gene: 8. The CDR3 region is CASSLVASGREDIQYF. In DNA, the CDR3 is TGTGCCAGCAGCTTGGTGGCTAGCGGGAGAGAGGACATTCAGTACTTC.

The chain uses TRBV27 and TRBJ2-1; no reliable D call. Germline-derived CDR1 and CDR2 are MNHEY and SMNVEV (reference sequence). The CDR3 length is 13 residues. V lost 5 bases, J lost 3 bases, and 8 bases lay in between. CDR3 region: CASSLQDYNEQFF. DNA for the CDR3: TGTGCCAGCAGTCTCCAGGACTACAATGAGCAGTTCTTC.

The chain links TRBV5-4 to TRBJ1-1, with D perhaps TRBD1 (5 bases). Trimming left V 2 bases short and J 7 bases short, with 6 bases between. The CDR3 has 11 residues. Germline lookup yields CDR1 SGHNT and CDR2 YYREEE (reference sequence). CDR3 amino acids: CASSFDSEAFF. The CDR3 nucleotides read TGTGCCAGCAGCTTTGACAGTGAAGCTTTCTTT.

The chain uses TRBV28 and TRBJ1-5, with 9 bases fitting TRBD1. Germline lookup yields CDR1 MDHEN and CDR2 SYDVKM. J lost 8 bases, V lost 2 bases, and 4 bases had no gene match. CDR3 length equals 14 residues. For the CDR3, the DNA is TGTGCCAGCAGTTTAACAGGGGGCGAGAAGCCCCAGCATTTT. Its translation: CASSLTGGEKPQHF.

This clone was observed a single time. The rearrangement joins TRBV9 to TRBJ2-2, with D unclear. The CDR3 length is 13 residues. Trimming pared 0 bases from V and 4 bases from J, leaving 4 bases between. Germline CDR1 and CDR2: SGDLS and YYNGEE. In DNA, the CDR3 is TGTGCCAGCAGCGTAGTCAGCACCGGGGAGCTGTTTTTT. Its translation: CASSVVSTGELFF. The whole variable domain, remainder taken from reference TRBV9 and TRBJ2-2, is DSGVTQTPKHLITATGQRVTLRCSPRSGDLSVYWYQQSLDQGLQFLIQYYNGEERAKGNILERFSAQQFPDLHSELNLSSLELGDSALYFCASSVVSTGELFFGEGSRLTVL.

The rearrangement links TRBV5-4 to TRBJ1-2; weak D call: TRBD1 (5 bases). V dropped 0 bases and J dropped 4 bases, with 19 bases sitting between them. CDR3 length: 17 residues. Germline V gene sequence: CDR1 SGHNT, CDR2 YYREEE (reference sequence). Here the CDR3 DNA reads TGTGCCAGCAGCTTGGGCCCCATGGGGGAGGGGCTCTATGGCTACACCTTC. Translated, it gives CASSLGPMGEGLYGYTF.

V gene TRBV10-1 combines with J gene TRBJ2-7, with 11 positions matching TRBD2. This CDR3 comprises 16 residues. The V segment lost 0 bases and the J segment 3 bases; nucleotides outside the gene matches: 4. Germline V gene sequence: CDR1 WNHNN, CDR2 SYGVQD (reference sequence). The CDR3 here is CASSESTSGRNYEQYF. CDR3 DNA: TGCGCCAGCAGTGAGTCAACTAGCGGGAGAAACTACGAGCAGTACTTC.

The gene calls are TRBV9 and TRBJ2-1, with 8 bases fitting TRBD2. V lost 0 bases, J lost 10 bases, and 9 bases stayed unmatched. The CDR3 totals 15 residues. Germline assignment: CDR1 SGDLS and CDR2 YYNGEE. The CDR3 region is CASSVGAGEGGEQFF. The CDR3 nucleotides are TGTGCCAGCAGCGTAGGAGCGGGAGAAGGGGGGGAGCAGTTCTTC.

The chain joins TRBV29-1 to TRBJ2-5; 9 bases align to TRBD2. This CDR3 has 13 residues. Germline V gene data show CDR1 as SQVTM and CDR2 as ANQGSEA. V lost 7 bases and J lost 7; bases outside the gene matches: 10. CDR3 region: CSARIAGEGTQYF. CDR3 nucleotides: TGCAGCGCCCGAATAGCGGGGGAGGGGACCCAGTACTTC.

V and J are TRBV6-5 and TRBJ1-5; TRBD1 might be the D (5 bases). Germline V gene data show CDR1 as MNHEY and CDR2 as SVGAGI. The V and J ends lost 5 bases and 7 bases respectively, with 12 bases between them. The CDR3 is 13 amino acids. The CDR3 nucleotides are TGTGCCAGCAGTCAGGGAGGGTACCAGCCCCAGCATTTT. Translating gives CASSQGGYQPQHF.

V and J are TRBV4-3 and TRBJ2-7, with 7 bases matching TRBD1. J lost 2 bases, V lost 0 bases, and 4 bases had no gene match. CDR1 and CDR2 from the germline V gene are LGHNA and YSLEER. The CDR3 consists of 15 residues. This chain's CDR3 is CASSQERGLTYEQYF. The CDR3 bases are TGCGCCAGCAGCCAAGAGAGGGGGCTGACCTACGAGCAGTACTTC.

The rearrangement joins TRBV19 to TRBJ2-7; D remains ambiguous. The CDR3 is 12 amino acids. V was clipped by 3 bases and J by 4 bases, with 7 bases between them. Germline CDR1 and CDR2: LNHDA and SQIVND (reference sequence). The CDR3 coding sequence is TGTGCCAGTAGTATTGACAATTACGAGCAGTACTTC. It encodes CASSIDNYEQYF.

This chain joins TRBV27 and TRBJ2-3, with 7 bases matching TRBD2. Germline V gene lookup returns CDR1 MNHEY and CDR2 SMNVEV (reference sequence). This CDR3 spans 16 amino acids. J gave up 6 bases and V 6 bases, and 15 bases lay outside the gene matches. The CDR3 DNA reads TGTGCCAGCAGCCAGCGGGACTATTCAAACCGGGATACGCAGTATTTT. Encoded protein: CASSQRDYSNRDTQYF.

The rearrangement links TRBV7-9 to TRBJ1-5, with TRBD1 as a possible D gene (5 bases). Per the germline V gene, CDR1 is SEHNR and CDR2 is FQNEAQ (reference sequence). The length of the CDR3 is 14 residues. Trimming shortened V by 5 bases and J by 7 bases, and 15 bases separated the two germline ends. Here the CDR3 DNA reads TGTGCCAGCAGCCGAGAGGCCCAGGGACAGCCCCAGCATTTT. Protein sequence: CASSREAQGQPQHF.

This chain joins TRBV20-1 and TRBJ1-5; no clear D. Germline values: CDR1 DFQATT, CDR2 SNEGSKA (reference sequence). The CDR3 is 11 amino acids. Trimming cost V 3 bases and J 9 bases, with 9 bases left between them. CDR3: CSARSSGPQHF. The DNA of the CDR3 is TGCAGTGCTAGGTCCAGCGGGCCCCAGCATTTT.

This clone has only one observation. The J gene is TRBJ2-7, the V gene TRBV19; 10 nucleotides agree with TRBD1. The CDR3 contains 14 residues. Trimming cost V 3 bases and J 5 bases; bases outside gene matches: 4. CDR1 and CDR2 from the germline V gene are LNHDA and SQIVND (reference sequence). CDR3 sequence reads: CASSIRTGGDEQYF. The CDR3 DNA is TGTGCCAGTAGTATCAGGACAGGGGGAGACGAGCAGTACTTC.

The chain has TRBV9 and TRBJ2-1; 10 positions match TRBD2. V was clipped by 3 bases and J by 8 bases; unmatched bases: 2. Germline lookup yields CDR1 SGDLS and CDR2 YYNGEE. The CDR3 has 13 amino acids. CDR3 region: CASSELAGHEQFF. CDR3 bases: TGTGCCAGCAGCGAACTAGCGGGACATGAGCAGTTCTTC. Together with reference TRBV9 and TRBJ2-1, the CDR3 gives the full variable domain: DSGVTQTPKHLITATGQRVTLRCSPRSGDLSVYWYQQSLDQGLQFLIQYYNGEERAKGNILERFSAQQFPDLHSELNLSSLELGDSALYFCASSELAGHEQFFGPGTRLTVL.

V and J are TRBV18 and TRBJ2-2; tentatively, D is TRBD2 (5 bases). V was shortened by 1 base and J by 0 bases, with 18 bases between the two germline ends. CDR1 is KGHSH, CDR2 LQKENI, per germline. CDR3 length equals 19 residues. The CDR3 spells CASSPLSLAGGPNTGELFF. Here the CDR3 DNA reads TGTGCCAGCTCACCACTTTCTTTGGCGGGTGGCCCGAACACCGGGGAGCTGTTTTTT.

The chain employs TRBV5-1 and TRBJ2-6; TRBD1 might be the D (6 bases). V dropped 2 bases and J dropped 2 bases, with 8 bases sitting between them. This CDR3 comprises 15 residues. Germline V gene sequence: CDR1 SGHRS, CDR2 YFSETQ. CDR3 protein: CASSFRGAGANVLTF. The CDR3 bases are TGCGCCAGCAGCTTCAGGGGCGCTGGGGCCAACGTCCTGACTTTC.

The chain couples TRBV7-9 to TRBJ2-1; TRBD2 matches at 8 bases. The J segment lost 5 bases and the V segment lost 3 bases, leaving 6 bases of the junction unmatched. CDR1 and CDR2 from the germline V gene are SEHNR and FQNEAQ (reference sequence). This CDR3 has 15 residues. In DNA form, the CDR3 reads TGTGCCAGCAGCTTGGGACTAGTGATTGACAATGAGCAGTTCTTC. It is translated as CASSLGLVIDNEQFF. The full variable domain, completed using reference TRBV7-9 and TRBJ2-1, is DTGVSQNPRHKITKRGQNVTFRCDPISEHNRLYWYRQTLGQGPEFLTYFQNEAQLEKSRLLSDRFSAERPKGSFSTLEIQRTEQGDSAMYLCASSLGLVIDNEQFFGPGTRLTVL.